Shown below are 6 T cell receptor beta chains from a single sample sequenced in a study of CD8 T cells in ankylosing spondylitis. Each CDR3 protein is one row after TCRdb ran MiXCR on the 5' RACE reads. The sample lists around 120,000 distinct CDR3 sequences, roughly 8.8% seen once, with 2.5% to 3.5% in the top ten. Sequencing was performed on blood, either unsorted or a sorted T cell fraction (not recorded which). The receptors stem from a male donor with ankylosing spondylitis or in good health (not recorded which).

This clonotype has ten or more counts. The V call is TRBV29-1, the J call TRBJ2-3; maybe TRBD1 (5 bases). V was cut by 4 bases and J by 0 bases, with 17 bases left in between. This CDR3 spans 16 amino acids. Germline loops: CDR1 SQVTM, CDR2 ANQGSEA. The CDR3 here is CSVGGTTKDSTDTQYF. Written as DNA, the CDR3 is TGCAGCGTTGGGGGCACGACGAAAGATAGCACAGATACGCAGTATTTT.

This clonotype occurred a few times. The V gene is TRBV30, the J gene TRBJ1-3; no definite D call. The CDR3 is made up of 14 amino acids. Germline V gives CDR1 GTSNPN, CDR2 SVGIG (reference sequence). Trimming took off 5 bases at V and 4 bases at J, with 15 bases between the two ends. The DNA for the CDR3 is TGTGCCTGGGCTTACAGAGGGAACGGAAACACCATATATTTT. Translating gives CAWAYRGNGNTIYF.

This clonotype turned up a few times. The rearrangement uses TRBV29-1 and TRBJ2-2, with D unresolved. This CDR3 has 14 residues. The V end lost 1 base, the J end lost 0 bases, and 6 bases lay between the germline ends. The germline V gene encodes CDR1 SQVTM and CDR2 ANQGSEA. The CDR3 protein is CSVEVGPNTGELFF. CDR3 coding DNA: TGCAGCGTTGAAGTCGGGCCGAACACCGGGGAGCTGTTTTTT.

This clonotype was observed at least ten times. The chain employs TRBV5-1 and TRBJ2-1, with 7 bases aligning to TRBD1. CDR1 and CDR2 from the germline V gene are SGHRS and YFSETQ. With 0 bases clipped from V and 7 bases from J, the junction kept 7 bases outside the gene matches. There are 15 residues in the CDR3. CDR3 coding DNA: TGCGCCAGCAGCTTGGTCGTAGGGGGCTCAAATGAGCAGTTCTTC. Its translation: CASSLVVGGSNEQFF.

This rearrangement joins TRBV3-1 to TRBJ2-1, with 11 bases that match TRBD2. V shed 2 bases and J 8 bases; nucleotides not matched to a gene: 8. The CDR3 totals 16 residues. The germline V gene has CDR1 LGHDT and CDR2 YNNKEL (reference sequence). The CDR3 coding sequence is TGTGCCAGCAGCCAATCCGGACTAGCGGGTCCCTATGAGCAGTTCTTC. As protein: CASSQSGLAGPYEQFF.

This clonotype came up many times. V usage is TRBV4-3 and J usage is TRBJ2-2; D not resolved. CDR3 length equals 12 residues. V was pared by 3 bases and J by 9 bases, with 8 bases between. Germline CDR1 is LGHNA and CDR2 is YSLEER. The CDR3 coding sequence is TGCGCCAGCAGCCAGGAAGACCGGGAGCTGTTTTTT. The encoded protein is CASSQEDRELFF.